This TCR beta chain was documented in a study of blood T cell repertoires in COVID-19. This clone was seen a single time. Between the trimmed V and J ends, which lost 2 bases and 8 bases, there was a span of 6 bases. Germline loops: CDR1 MNHEY, CDR2 SVGAGI. The CDR3 extends over 12 amino acids. Using immunoSEQ multiplex PCR, the repertoire was profiled, and TCRdb retains in-frame clones only, with some absent. This sample has around 380,000 clones, with 81% found just once. The genes are TRBV6-5 and TRBJ2-2, with no clear D. The sequence was collected from a human donor with acute or convalescent COVID-19. The donor label of this sample is uncertain. Material for sequencing was peripheral blood. As DNA, the CDR3 is TGTGCCAGCAGTTACAGGCGGGGGGAGCTGTTTTTT. Amino acid sequence: CASSYRRGELFF.